A selection of T cell receptor beta chains follows, all from one sample in a study of shared clonotypes between healthy human individuals. Sequencing was performed with immunoSEQ multiplex PCR; in TCRdb, only in-frame clones are kept and a portion is missing. The data show around 500,000 clones, 75% to 85% seen once. Sequencing was done on a sample of PBMCs. These receptors all come from a woman in her forties in good health. Some clones in this sample may be carry-over from other donors' samples. CDR3s include the opening cysteine and the closing phenylalanine or tryptophan. A D gene is named only where the DNA matches it firmly. The size of a clone is reported for some rows only, either as once, few or many, or as a class for expanded clones.

clone size: .; J gene: TRBJ1-5; D gene: .; V gene: TRBV23-1; CDR3 protein: CASSHRAGERQPQHF; CDR3 DNA: TGCGCCAGCAGTCATAGAGCGGGGGAGAGGCAGCCCCAGCATTTT
clone size: .; J gene: TRBJ2-5; D gene: .; V gene: TRBV5-1; CDR3 protein: CASTQDSYQETQYF; CDR3 DNA: TGCGCCAGCACCCAGGACAGTTACCAAGAGACCCAGTACTTC
clone size: once; J gene: TRBJ1-5; D gene: .; V gene: TRBV9; CDR3 protein: CASSVDGEQPQHF; CDR3 DNA: TGTGCCAGCAGCGTAGATGGGGAGCAGCCCCAGCATTTT
clone size: .; J gene: TRBJ1-1; D gene: .; V gene: TRBV30; CDR3 protein: CAWAGWSTEAFF; CDR3 DNA: TGTGCCTGGGCCGGGTGGAGCACTGAAGCTTTCTTT
clone size: few; J gene: TRBJ2-1; D gene: TRBD2; V gene: TRBV6-4; CDR3 protein: CASSDGEREYNEQFF; CDR3 DNA: TGTGCCAGCAGTGACGGGGAGCGGGAATACAATGAGCAGTTCTTC
clone size: .; J gene: TRBJ2-5; D gene: TRBD2; V gene: TRBV4-2; CDR3 protein: CASSQVSPGISGSVETQYF; CDR3 DNA: TGTGCCAGCAGCCAAGTATCCCCGGGGATTAGCGGGAGCGTAGAGACCCAGTACTTC
clone size: .; J gene: TRBJ2-7; D gene: .; V gene: TRBV4-3; CDR3 protein: CASSSRSRGPYEQYF; CDR3 DNA: TGCGCCAGCAGTTCACGATCCAGGGGCCCCTACGAGCAGTACTTC
clone size: .; J gene: TRBJ1-1; D gene: .; V gene: TRBV6-5; CDR3 protein: CASRAAGAQTEAFF; CDR3 DNA: TGTGCCAGCAGGGCGGCGGGGGCGCAAACTGAAGCTTTCTTT
clone size: .; J gene: TRBJ2-3; D gene: TRBD1; V gene: TRBV30; CDR3 protein: CAWTSGQVPSTDTQYF; CDR3 DNA: TGTGCCTGGACCTCGGGACAGGTCCCTAGCACAGATACGCAGTATTTT
clone size: once; J gene: TRBJ2-5; D gene: TRBD2; V gene: TRBV28; CDR3 protein: CASSSGLAGGTQGFQYF; CDR3 DNA: TGTGCCAGCAGTTCGGGACTAGCGGGAGGGACGCAAGGTTTTCAGTACTTC
clone size: .; J gene: TRBJ2-5; D gene: .; V gene: TRBV2; CDR3 protein: CASIRQGLETQYF; CDR3 DNA: TGTGCCAGCATCAGGCAGGGACTGGAGACCCAGTACTTC
clone size: few; J gene: TRBJ2-3; D gene: .; V gene: TRBV30; CDR3 protein: CAWVDTDTQYF; CDR3 DNA: TGTGCCTGGGTCGACACAGATACGCAGTATTTT
clone size: .; J gene: TRBJ2-7; D gene: .; V gene: TRBV5-1; CDR3 protein: CASRSPHDGVDEQYF; CDR3 DNA: TGCGCCAGCAGATCACCTCACGACGGTGTTGATGAGCAGTACTTC
clone size: once; J gene: TRBJ1-2; D gene: .; V gene: TRBV29-1; CDR3 protein: CSVGETGGDYGYTF; CDR3 DNA: TGCAGCGTTGGAGAGACAGGAGGCGACTATGGCTACACCTTC
clone size: few; J gene: TRBJ1-1; D gene: .; V gene: TRBV5-1; CDR3 protein: CASSMRGDTEAFF; CDR3 DNA: TGCGCCAGCAGCATGAGGGGGGACACTGAAGCTTTCTTT
clone size: .; J gene: TRBJ2-7; D gene: .; V gene: TRBV4-2; CDR3 protein: CASSQSGYYEQYF; CDR3 DNA: TGTGCCAGCAGCCAAAGCGGATACTACGAGCAGTACTTC
clone size: .; J gene: TRBJ2-1; D gene: TRBD2; V gene: TRBV28; CDR3 protein: CASSQTSGRGNEQFF; CDR3 DNA: TGTGCCAGCAGCCAAACTAGCGGGAGAGGCAATGAGCAGTTCTTC
clone size: few; J gene: TRBJ2-1; D gene: .; V gene: TRBV5-1; CDR3 protein: CASSPLFGGIGEQFF; CDR3 DNA: TGCGCCAGCAGCCCGCTTTTTGGGGGTATAGGTGAGCAGTTCTTC
clone size: .; J gene: TRBJ1-2; D gene: .; V gene: TRBV18; CDR3 protein: CASSPLRGAKANYGYTF; CDR3 DNA: TGTGCCAGCTCACCATTGCGGGGGGCAAAAGCTAACTATGGCTACACCTTC
clone size: .; J gene: TRBJ2-1; D gene: .; V gene: TRBV21-1; CDR3 protein: CASSKLPGLDFSNNEQFF; CDR3 DNA: TGTGCCAGCAGCAAACTACCGGGACTAGATTTTTCAAACAATGAGCAGTTCTTC
clone size: few; J gene: TRBJ1-5; D gene: TRBD1; V gene: TRBV10-3; CDR3 protein: CAISEPTGNSNQPQHF; CDR3 DNA: TGTGCCATCAGTGAGCCGACAGGGAATAGCAATCAGCCCCAGCATTTT
clone size: .; J gene: TRBJ1-2; D gene: TRBD1; V gene: TRBV4-3; CDR3 protein: CASSHGQGLDYGYTF; CDR3 DNA: TGCGCCAGCAGCCACGGACAGGGGTTGGACTATGGCTACACCTTC
clone size: .; J gene: TRBJ1-5; D gene: .; V gene: TRBV4-2; CDR3 protein: CASSQEGIQPQHF; CDR3 DNA: TGTGCCAGCAGCCAAGAGGGAATTCAGCCCCAGCATTTT
clone size: once; J gene: TRBJ2-7; D gene: .; V gene: TRBV19; CDR3 protein: CASSIGPYYEQYF; CDR3 DNA: TGTGCCAGTAGTATAGGGCCGTATTACGAGCAGTACTTC
clone size: .; J gene: TRBJ1-4; D gene: TRBD1; V gene: TRBV28; CDR3 protein: CASRIQGAYNEKLFF; CDR3 DNA: TGTGCCAGCAGAATACAGGGGGCGTATAATGAAAAACTGTTTTTT
clone size: once; J gene: TRBJ2-3; D gene: TRBD2; V gene: TRBV19; CDR3 protein: CASRTSGMVDTQYF; CDR3 DNA: TGTGCCAGTAGGACTAGCGGGATGGTAGATACGCAGTATTTT
clone size: .; J gene: TRBJ2-5; D gene: .; V gene: TRBV6-1; CDR3 protein: CASSESGRQETQYF; CDR3 DNA: TGTGCCAGCAGTGAAAGCGGGCGGCAAGAGACCCAGTACTTC
clone size: .; J gene: TRBJ2-5; D gene: TRBD1; V gene: TRBV28; CDR3 protein: CASSEGTGGSGGETQYF; CDR3 DNA: TGTGCCAGCAGTGAAGGGACAGGGGGCTCGGGGGGAGAGACCCAGTACTTC
clone size: .; J gene: TRBJ2-7; D gene: .; V gene: TRBV13; CDR3 protein: CASSLGDSAYEQYF; CDR3 DNA: TGTGCCAGCAGCTTAGGGGACAGCGCCTACGAGCAGTACTTC
clone size: few; J gene: TRBJ2-6; D gene: .; V gene: TRBV19; CDR3 protein: CASSPRRDGANVLTF; CDR3 DNA: TGTGCCAGTAGTCCTCGGAGGGATGGGGCCAACGTCCTGACTTTC
clone size: .; J gene: TRBJ2-3; D gene: .; V gene: TRBV4-1; CDR3 protein: CASSQVTLLDTQYF; CDR3 DNA: TGCGCCAGCAGCCAAGTCACCCTTCTAGATACGCAGTATTTT
clone size: .; J gene: TRBJ2-7; D gene: .; V gene: TRBV6-1; CDR3 protein: CASSVRTLYEQYF; CDR3 DNA: TGTGCCAGCAGTGTGCGGACACTGTACGAGCAGTACTTC
clone size: .; J gene: TRBJ2-7; D gene: .; V gene: TRBV11-2; CDR3 protein: CASSSTRVRGEQYF; CDR3 DNA: TGTGCCAGCAGCTCGACCCGGGTCCGGGGCGAGCAGTACTTC
clone size: .; J gene: TRBJ2-4; D gene: TRBD2; V gene: TRBV2; CDR3 protein: CASSGGLAEIAKNIQYF; CDR3 DNA: TGTGCCAGCAGTGGAGGACTAGCGGAAATAGCCAAAAACATTCAGTACTTC
clone size: few; J gene: TRBJ2-1; D gene: .; V gene: TRBV7-9; CDR3 protein: CASSSARPFQFF; CDR3 DNA: TGTGCCAGCAGCTCTGCACGGCCCTTCCAGTTCTTC
clone size: .; J gene: TRBJ1-4; D gene: .; V gene: TRBV6-6; CDR3 protein: CASSRTVPNEKLFF; CDR3 DNA: TGTGCCAGCAGCAGGACAGTTCCGAATGAAAAACTGTTTTTT
clone size: .; J gene: TRBJ1-1; D gene: .; V gene: TRBV28; CDR3 protein: CASSFVPDSGVTNTEAFF; CDR3 DNA: TGTGCCAGCAGTTTCGTCCCGGACAGTGGAGTCACGAACACTGAAGCTTTCTTT
clone size: .; J gene: TRBJ2-7; D gene: .; V gene: TRBV4-2; CDR3 protein: CASSQRRGGAGRYEQYF; CDR3 DNA: TGTGCCAGCAGCCAAAGAAGGGGTGGAGCGGGCCGCTACGAGCAGTACTTC
clone size: .; J gene: TRBJ2-6; D gene: TRBD2; V gene: TRBV4-2; CDR3 protein: CASRREFSGANVLTF; CDR3 DNA: TGTGCCAGCAGGCGGGAGTTCTCTGGGGCCAACGTCCTGACTTTC
clone size: once; J gene: TRBJ2-1; D gene: TRBD2; V gene: TRBV29-1; CDR3 protein: CSVDGLAGGSYNEQFF; CDR3 DNA: TGCAGCGTTGACGGACTAGCGGGAGGTTCTTACAATGAGCAGTTCTTC
clone size: .; J gene: TRBJ1-2; D gene: .; V gene: TRBV7-8; CDR3 protein: CASSPLSRVAPSNYGYTF; CDR3 DNA: TGTGCCAGCAGCCCACTATCTCGTGTGGCTCCTTCTAACTATGGCTACACCTTC
clone size: .; J gene: TRBJ2-1; D gene: .; V gene: TRBV10-3; CDR3 protein: CAISEHWELNEQFF; CDR3 DNA: TGTGCCATCAGTGAGCATTGGGAGCTGAATGAGCAGTTCTTC
clone size: many; J gene: TRBJ2-7; D gene: .; V gene: TRBV6-5; CDR3 protein: CASSYSRYEQYF; CDR3 DNA: TGTGCCAGCAGTTACAGCCGCTACGAGCAGTACTTC
clone size: .; J gene: TRBJ2-7; D gene: .; V gene: TRBV10-3; CDR3 protein: CAISELGRTYEQYF; CDR3 DNA: TGTGCCATCAGTGAGTTGGGGCGAACCTACGAGCAGTACTTC
clone size: .; J gene: TRBJ2-2; D gene: .; V gene: TRBV10-3; CDR3 protein: CAISGRRENTGELFF; CDR3 DNA: TGTGCCATCAGTGGTAGAAGGGAGAACACCGGGGAGCTGTTTTTT
clone size: .; J gene: TRBJ1-2; D gene: .; V gene: TRBV25-1; CDR3 protein: CASRGFNYGYTF; CDR3 DNA: TGTGCCAGTAGAGGTTTTAACTATGGCTACACCTTC
clone size: few; J gene: TRBJ2-2; D gene: .; V gene: TRBV4-2; CDR3 protein: CASSFYALENTGELFF; CDR3 DNA: TGTGCCAGCAGCTTCTACGCGCTGGAGAACACCGGGGAGCTGTTTTTT
clone size: .; J gene: TRBJ2-3; D gene: TRBD2; V gene: TRBV7-2; CDR3 protein: CASSSLAGGLTDTQYF; CDR3 DNA: TGTGCCAGCAGCTCCCTAGCGGGAGGTCTTACGGATACGCAGTATTTT
clone size: .; J gene: TRBJ2-1; D gene: TRBD2; V gene: TRBV10-3; CDR3 protein: CAISETGLGTSGINEQFF; CDR3 DNA: TGTGCCATCAGTGAAACCGGTCTCGGGACTAGCGGGATTAATGAGCAGTTCTTC
clone size: .; J gene: TRBJ2-7; D gene: .; V gene: TRBV4-1; CDR3 protein: CASSQDPLARDEQYF; CDR3 DNA: TGCGCCAGCAGCCAAGATCCCCTAGCGAGGGACGAGCAGTACTTC
clone size: .; J gene: TRBJ1-2; D gene: .; V gene: TRBV28; CDR3 protein: CASSPRPQRDGYTF; CDR3 DNA: TGTGCCAGCAGTCCTCGACCCCAGCGGGATGGCTACACCTTC
clone size: .; J gene: TRBJ1-1; D gene: .; V gene: TRBV10-3; CDR3 protein: CAITERGRKNTEAFF; CDR3 DNA: TGTGCCATCACCGAGCGGGGCAGGAAGAACACTGAAGCTTTCTTT